These 20 T cell receptor beta chains share one sample of origin, sequenced in a study of OX40 agonist ivuxolimab in advanced cancers. Only in-frame clones appear in the TCRdb table, and some are missing; sequencing was by immunoSEQ multiplex PCR. The sample includes 60,000 to 65,000 clones, roughly nine tenths of them seen just once. The source material was CD4+ or CD8+ T cells sorted from blood, sampled in a trial of the OX40 agonist ivuxolimab. The receptors here all came from an adult with an advanced solid tumor such as melanoma, head and neck, liver or kidney cancer.

This chain connects TRBV19 to TRBJ1-1; 10 nucleotides align to TRBD1. V was pared by 3 bases and J by 7 bases, with 2 bases of the junction left unmatched. Looked up from germline, CDR1 is LNHDA and CDR2 is SQIVND (reference sequence). This CDR3 has 13 amino acids. The CDR3 nucleotides are TGTGCCAGTAGTATGGGACAGGGGAATGAAGCTTTCTTT. It yields the protein CASSMGQGNEAFF.

The chain joins TRBV28 to TRBJ2-7; D remains ambiguous. Trimming cost V 4 bases and J 7 bases, with 11 bases left between them. The germline V gene has CDR1 MDHEN and CDR2 SYDVKM. CDR3 length: 12 amino acids. The CDR3 region has the DNA TGTGCCAGCAGTTCCTCCCCCGGAGAGCAGTACTTC. Translating gives CASSSSPGEQYF.

The chain is built from TRBV18 and TRBJ1-1; TRBD1 aligns across 7 bases. Trimming took 3 bases from V and 3 from J; bases not matched to a gene: 4. This CDR3 contains 14 residues. From germline, CDR1 is KGHSH and CDR2 LQKENI. CDR3 loop: CASSPAGGDTEAFF. CDR3 coding DNA: TGTGCCAGCTCACCGGCAGGGGGGGACACTGAAGCTTTCTTT.

The V and J genes are TRBV20-1 and TRBJ1-1; D not resolved. The CDR3 is 11 residues long. V lost 7 bases and J lost 6, with 12 bases in between. The germline V gene has CDR1 DFQATT and CDR2 SNEGSKA (reference sequence). The CDR3 reads CSGISRAEAFF. CDR3 nucleotides: TGCAGTGGAATCAGCAGAGCTGAAGCTTTCTTT.

The chain recombines TRBV5-5 with TRBJ1-2; possible D gene TRBD1, 5 bases. V gave up 4 bases and J gave up 7 bases, with 14 bases separating them. This CDR3 spans 13 amino acids. CDR1 and CDR2 from the germline V gene are SGHKS and YYEKEE (reference sequence). Here the CDR3 reads CASSEAGVGGYTF. DNA of the CDR3: TGTGCCAGCAGCGAAGCGGGGGTGGGTGGCTACACCTTC.

Here the CDR3 reads CASMVRGGKLFF. CDR3 nucleotides: TGTGCCAGCATGGTCAGGGGAGGAAAACTGTTTTTT. V usage is TRBV6-5 and J usage is TRBJ1-4, with D perhaps matching TRBD1 (6 bases). The CDR3 has 12 amino acids. V dropped 7 bases and J dropped 10 bases, with 13 bases sitting between them. Germline V lookup: CDR1 MNHEY, CDR2 SVGAGI.

The CDR3 DNA follows: TGTGCCACCAGCAGAGATATCGGGGGGGGCCGAATTCAAGAGACCCAGTACTTC. This gives the protein CATSRDIGGGRIQETQYF. The rearrangement uses TRBV15 and TRBJ2-5, with 8 bases identical to TRBD2. Trimming cost V 0 bases and J 2 bases; bases outside gene matches: 11. CDR3 length equals 18 residues. Germline-derived CDR1 and CDR2 are LNHNV and YYDKDF (reference sequence).

This chain connects TRBV11-2 to TRBJ1-2; D may be TRBD1 (6 bases). In germline, CDR1 is SGHAT, CDR2 FQNNGV. The CDR3 is made up of 15 amino acids. The germline V and J ends were trimmed by 7 bases and 0 bases, with 15 bases remaining between them. This CDR3 reads CASNRVGTPNYGYTF. The CDR3 coding sequence is TGTGCCAGCAACAGGGTCGGCACACCTAACTATGGCTACACCTTC. Combining the CDR3 with reference TRBV11-2 and TRBJ1-2 gives the whole variable domain EAGVAQSPRYKIIEKRQSVAFWCNPISGHATLYWYQQILGQGPKLLIQFQNNGVVDDSQLPKDRFSAERLKGVDSTLKIQPAKLEDSAVYLCASNRVGTPNYGYTFGSGTRLTVV.

The CDR3 here is CASSAGDSEKLFF. The CDR3 nucleotides are TGTGCCAGCTCCGCGGGAGACAGCGAAAAACTGTTTTTT. The chain couples TRBV18 to TRBJ1-4, with D possibly matching TRBD1 (5 bases). The V end was cut by 6 bases, the J end by 8 bases, with 13 bases between. Looked up from germline, CDR1 is KGHSH and CDR2 is LQKENI. The CDR3 runs 13 residues.

This chain joins TRBV6-5 and TRBJ2-5; D could derive from TRBD1 or TRBD2 (6 bases each). CDR1 is MNHEY, CDR2 SVGAGI, per germline. Deletions cut 7 bases from V and 2 bases from J, with 14 bases between. This CDR3 spans 14 amino acids. CDR3 coding DNA: TGTGCCAGCAAAATGGGGGCGGGGCAAGAGACCCAGTACTTC. Encoded protein: CASKMGAGQETQYF.

The chain has TRBV19 and TRBJ1-1, with 7 nucleotides matching TRBD1. Per germline, CDR1 LNHDA and CDR2 SQIVND (reference sequence). The CDR3 extends over 13 amino acids. The V gene end was trimmed by 6 bases and the J gene end by 3 bases; junction bases not matched to a gene: 4. In nucleotides, the CDR3 is TGTGCCAGTAGCGCCACAGGGGACACTGAAGCTTTCTTT. Its protein is CASSATGDTEAFF.

V and J are TRBV5-1 and TRBJ2-3, with 7 bases that match TRBD2. This CDR3 spans 14 amino acids. V shed 6 bases and J 2 bases; nucleotides not matched to a gene: 6. The germline gives CDR1 SGHRS, CDR2 YFSETQ. This chain's CDR3 is CASTGRGNTDTQYF. The CDR3 DNA follows: TGCGCCAGCACTGGGCGGGGGAACACAGATACGCAGTATTTT.

V and J are TRBV2 and TRBJ1-6; D is uncertain. The CDR3 consists of 14 residues. Trimming stripped 7 bases from V and 7 bases from J, with 14 bases between. The germline gives CDR1 SNHLY, CDR2 FYNNEI. CDR3 amino acids: CASKWASANSPLHF. CDR3 sequence (DNA): TGTGCCAGCAAATGGGCATCAGCAAATTCACCCCTCCACTTT.

This chain links TRBV6-1 with TRBJ2-7; D gene ambiguous. Trimming stripped 1 base from V and 7 bases from J, with 5 bases between. The length of the CDR3 is 11 residues. Germline lookup yields CDR1 MNHNS and CDR2 SASEGT. CDR3 sequence reads: CASSEVSEQYF. CDR3 DNA: TGTGCCAGCAGTGAAGTGAGTGAGCAGTACTTC.

This clone was found a few times. The chain links TRBV7-2 to TRBJ1-2; D gene unclear. The CDR3 covers 14 residues. Trimming cost V 0 bases and J 4 bases, with 9 bases left between them. CDR1 SGHTA and CDR2 FQGNSA come from the germline V gene. The CDR3 region is CASSLAEIAYGYTF. The CDR3 DNA is TGTGCCAGCAGCTTAGCAGAGATTGCCTATGGCTACACCTTC.

The V and J genes are TRBV27 and TRBJ2-1, with 9 positions matching TRBD1. Germline lookup yields CDR1 MNHEY and CDR2 SMNVEV (reference sequence). V trimming: 7 bases; J trimming: 7 bases; junction bases outside the gene matches: 5. The CDR3 runs to 13 residues. The CDR3 DNA reads TGTGCCAGCAAGAGGACAGGGGTGAATGAGCAGTTCTTC. Encoded protein: CASKRTGVNEQFF.

The chain is built from TRBV5-1 and TRBJ2-3, with D unclear. The CDR3 runs to 17 residues. CDR1 is SGHRS, CDR2 YFSETQ, per germline. V was clipped by 1 base and J by 1 base, with 16 bases between them. The CDR3: CASSLTDAHFGTDTQYF. The DNA of the CDR3 is TGCGCCAGCAGCTTGACTGACGCGCATTTTGGCACAGATACGCAGTATTTT.

The chain recombines TRBV6-1 with TRBJ1-1, with 9 bases that match TRBD1. The ends lost 7 bases at V and 5 bases at J; junction bases unmatched: 8. CDR1 is MNHNS, CDR2 SASEGT, per germline. The CDR3 runs 14 residues. CDR3 bases: TGTGCCAGCATTTCACAGGGGGCTGGGACTGAAGCTTTCTTT. Its translation: CASISQGAGTEAFF.

The chain is built from TRBV9 and TRBJ2-1; D gene uncertain. This CDR3 comprises 13 residues. Germline V CDR1 and CDR2: SGDLS, YYNGEE. Between the trimmed V and J ends, which lost 4 bases and 9 bases, there was a span of 14 bases. In nucleotides, the CDR3 is TGTGCCAGCAGCTCGACTCCCTCCAGTGAGCAGTTCTTC. Protein product: CASSSTPSSEQFF.

The chain employs TRBV5-6 and TRBJ2-5; 14 bases align to TRBD2. The J segment lost 3 bases and the V segment lost 4 bases, leaving 8 bases of the junction unmatched. Germline CDR1 SGHDT, CDR2 YYEEEE. The CDR3 runs to 17 residues. The CDR3 DNA is TGTGCCAGCAGCCCAGGGACTAGCGGGAGTAGGGAAGAGACCCAGTACTTC. It yields the protein CASSPGTSGSREETQYF. Together with reference TRBV5-6 and TRBJ2-5, the CDR3 gives the full variable domain: DAGVTQSPTHLIKTRGQQVTLRCSPKSGHDTVSWYQQALGQGPQFIFQYYEEEERQRGNFPDRFSGHQFPNYSSELNVNALLLGDSALYLCASSPGTSGSREETQYFGPGTRLLVL.